The rows below give T cell receptor beta chains drawn from one sample of a study of blood T cell repertoires in COVID-19. Assay used: immunoSEQ multiplex PCR; TCRdb lists only in-frame clones, some missing. Here the sample spans about 190,000 clones, roughly 78% being singletons. Sequencing was carried out using peripheral blood. The receptors derive from a woman older than 75 with active or convalescent COVID-19. The CDR3 runs from the conserved cysteine through the conserved F or W. The order of the fields is V gene, J gene, CDR3 protein.

V: TRBV11-2; J: TRBJ2-5; CDR3: CASSLDMRETQYF
V: TRBV5-1; J: TRBJ2-7; CDR3: CASSLGTGSSYEQYF
V: TRBV2; J: TRBJ1-5; CDR3: CASSRTGDSNQPQHF
V: TRBV10-1; J: TRBJ1-1; CDR3: CASSDQGRAEAFF
V: TRBV5-1; J: TRBJ2-7; CDR3: CASSLASTGAYEQYF
V: TRBV20-1; J: TRBJ1-2; CDR3: CSASDFRGTDYGYTF
V: TRBV7-9; J: TRBJ1-5; CDR3: CASTMWDTDQPQHF
V: TRBV5-4; J: TRBJ1-2; CDR3: CASGDRGRYGYTF
V: TRBV6-1; J: TRBJ1-2; CDR3: CASSEGGRAYGYTF
V: TRBV28; J: TRBJ2-1; CDR3: CASTPNGASGAGEQFF
V: TRBV7-9; J: TRBJ2-7; CDR3: CASSFGVYEQYF
V: TRBV14; J: TRBJ2-7; CDR3: CASSQDLLRREQYF
V: TRBV19; J: TRBJ1-5; CDR3: CASSIARDRQPQHF
V: TRBV7-9; J: TRBJ2-7; CDR3: CASSNRNSYEQYF
V: TRBV24-1; J: TRBJ2-7; CDR3: CATSDFPGTGTYEQYF
V: TRBV28; J: TRBJ1-3; CDR3: CASSSHPGVASGNTIYF
V: TRBV7-2; J: TRBJ2-5; CDR3: CASSLVRASGGAAGETQYF
V: TRBV28; J: TRBJ1-3; CDR3: CVSSLWTASNSGNTIYF
V: TRBV6-1; J: TRBJ1-1; CDR3: CASSEVMYRLITEAFF
V: TRBV3-1/TRBV3-2; J: TRBJ2-4; CDR3: CASSLDLSGDIQYF
V: TRBV18; J: TRBJ2-7; CDR3: CASSPPSGDYEQYF
V: TRBV7-9; J: TRBJ2-3; CDR3: CASTQGGQTDTQYF
V: TRBV19; J: TRBJ2-2; CDR3: CASSEGGESNTGELFF
V: TRBV11-2; J: TRBJ2-1; CDR3: CASSPRGDRSYNEQFF
V: TRBV5-1; J: TRBJ2-1; CDR3: CASSLGYYNEQFF
V: TRBV5-4; J: TRBJ2-7; CDR3: CASSTPGREQYF
V: TRBV11-2; J: TRBJ1-2; CDR3: CASSLDAHRGGGYTF
V: TRBV5-1; J: TRBJ2-5; CDR3: CASSQGTSGRETQYF